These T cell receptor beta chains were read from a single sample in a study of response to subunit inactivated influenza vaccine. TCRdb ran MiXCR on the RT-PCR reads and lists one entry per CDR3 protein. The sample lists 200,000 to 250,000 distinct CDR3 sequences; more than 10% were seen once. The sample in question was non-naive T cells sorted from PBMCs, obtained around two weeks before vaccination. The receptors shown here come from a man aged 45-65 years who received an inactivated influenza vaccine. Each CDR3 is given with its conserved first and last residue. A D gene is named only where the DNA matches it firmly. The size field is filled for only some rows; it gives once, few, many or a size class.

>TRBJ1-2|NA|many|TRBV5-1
TGCGCCAGCAGCTTGGGTGAGGGGAACAGACCTTATGGCTACACCTTC
CASSLGEGNRPYGYTF
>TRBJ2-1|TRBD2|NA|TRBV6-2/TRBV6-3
TGTGCCAGCAATCGCGGGGGGCACTCCTACAATGAGCAGTTCTTC
CASNRGGHSYNEQFF
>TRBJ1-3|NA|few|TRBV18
TGTGCCAGCTCACCATCAGGGGCGCACCTCTCTGGAAACACCATATATTTT
CASSPSGAHLSGNTIYF
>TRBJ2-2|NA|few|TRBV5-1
TGCGCCAGTTGGACCGGATCGGTGTCCGGGGAGCTGTTTTTT
CASWTGSVSGELFF
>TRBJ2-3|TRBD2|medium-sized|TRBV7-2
TGTGCCAGCAGCACGCCTAGCGGGAGCTTCACAGATACGCAGTATTTT
CASSTPSGSFTDTQYF
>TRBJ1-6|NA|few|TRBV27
TGTGTATCGGGGAATTCTGCCTATAATTCACCCCTCCACTTT
CVSGNSAYNSPLHF
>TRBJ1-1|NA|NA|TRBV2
TGTGCCAGCGGGTACAGCATGAACACTGAAGCTTTCTTT
CASGYSMNTEAFF
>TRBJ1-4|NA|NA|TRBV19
TGTGCCAGTACCGGAGGAGCAACTAATGAAAAACTGTTTTTT
CASTGGATNEKLFF
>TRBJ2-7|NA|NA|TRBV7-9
TGTGCCAGCAGCCCCCGGACAGCCGAGCAGTACTTC
CASSPRTAEQYF
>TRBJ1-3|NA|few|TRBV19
TGTGCCAGTAGTGTCTCCGGGACGGCTGGAAACACCATATATTTT
CASSVSGTAGNTIYF
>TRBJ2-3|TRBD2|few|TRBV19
TGTGCCAGTCCTCCGGTAGCGGGGGGACGCACAGATACGCAGTATTTT
CASPPVAGGRTDTQYF
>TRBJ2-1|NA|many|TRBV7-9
TGTGCCAGCAGCTGGGACGGGAATGAGCAGTTCTTC
CASSWDGNEQFF
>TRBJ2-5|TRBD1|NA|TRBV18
TGTGCCAGCTCACGGCGTGGGACAGAAAAAGAGACCCAGTACTTC
CASSRRGTEKETQYF
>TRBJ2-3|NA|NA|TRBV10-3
TGTGCCGCATCCGGGAACACAGATACGCAGTATTTT
CAASGNTDTQYF
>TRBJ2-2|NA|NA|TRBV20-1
TGCAGTGCTAGAGATTACTCGCCCGGGGAGCTGTTTTTT
CSARDYSPGELFF
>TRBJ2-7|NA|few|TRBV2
TGTGCCAGCAGTGCAATACTTCTAGAATACGAGCAGTACTTC
CASSAILLEYEQYF
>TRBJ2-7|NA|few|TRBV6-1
TGTGCCAGCAGACTTATGAGGGCAGGGTCCCTTACCTACGAGCAGTACTTC
CASRLMRAGSLTYEQYF
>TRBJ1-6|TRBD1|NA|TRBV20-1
TGCAGTGCGATCATCCCGGGACAGAGATATAATTCACCCCTCCACTTT
CSAIIPGQRYNSPLHF
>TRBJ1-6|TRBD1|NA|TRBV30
TGTGCCTGGAGTACCGGGACAGGGTATTCACCCCTCCACTTT
CAWSTGTGYSPLHF
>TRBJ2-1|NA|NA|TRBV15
TGTGCCACCAGCAGAGATTTAGGACCAACCACCAATGAGCAGTTCTTC
CATSRDLGPTTNEQFF
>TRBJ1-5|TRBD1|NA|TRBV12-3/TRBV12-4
TGTGCCAGCAGTAGGACAGGGAGGGCCAATCAGCCCCAGCATTTT
CASSRTGRANQPQHF
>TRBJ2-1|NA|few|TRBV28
TGTGCCAGCAGTCCGGCGGGGGCGGTGGCCTACAATGAGCAGTTCTTC
CASSPAGAVAYNEQFF
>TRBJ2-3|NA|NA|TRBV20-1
TGCAGTGCTAGAGGAGGAGGTACTAGCACAGATACGCAGTATTTT
CSARGGGTSTDTQYF
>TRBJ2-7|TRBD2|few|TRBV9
TGTGCCAGCAGCGTTCTAGCGGGGGGTACCGACGAGCAGTACTTC
CASSVLAGGTDEQYF
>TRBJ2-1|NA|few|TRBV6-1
TGTGCCAGCATTCGGTCGACTAGTATTAATGAGCAGTTCTTC
CASIRSTSINEQFF
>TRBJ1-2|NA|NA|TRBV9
TGTGCCAGCAGCGAACCGCCTGGACGAAGCTACACCTTC
CASSEPPGRSYTF
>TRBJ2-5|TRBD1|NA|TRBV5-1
TGCGCCAGCAGCCAAGGGACAGGTTCTGAAACGAGGACCCAGTACTTC
CASSQGTGSETRTQYF
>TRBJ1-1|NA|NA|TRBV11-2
TGTGCCAGCAGCTTATCATTAGACAGACTCGCTTTCTTT
CASSLSLDRLAFF
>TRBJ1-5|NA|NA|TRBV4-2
TGTGCCAGCAGCCAAGATTGGAACGGACACAATCAGCCCCAGCATTTT
CASSQDWNGHNQPQHF
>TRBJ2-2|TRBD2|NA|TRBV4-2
TGTGCCAGCAGCCACACTAGCGGGGCGAACACCGGGGAGCTGTTTTTT
CASSHTSGANTGELFF
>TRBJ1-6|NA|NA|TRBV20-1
TGCAGTGCTCCTTTGACGAATAATTCACCCCTCCACTTT
CSAPLTNNSPLHF
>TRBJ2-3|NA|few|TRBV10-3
TGTGCCATCAGTGAGCCTGGGCGCGTCGATACGCAGTATTTT
CAISEPGRVDTQYF
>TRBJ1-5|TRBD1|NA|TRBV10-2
TGCGCCAGCAACCCGACAGGGGGCAATCAGCCCCAGCATTTT
CASNPTGGNQPQHF
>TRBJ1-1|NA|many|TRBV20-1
TGCAGTGCTAAAGGGACGGAGAACACTGAAGCTTTCTTT
CSAKGTENTEAFF
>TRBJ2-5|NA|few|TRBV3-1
TGTGCCAGCAGCCCGGGACTTCTGGCGGTACAGACCCAGTACTTC
CASSPGLLAVQTQYF
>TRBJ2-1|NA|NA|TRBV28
TGTGCCAGCAGTCCACCCGGGCCTCCCACTGGCTCCTACAATGAGCAGTTCTTC
CASSPPGPPTGSYNEQFF
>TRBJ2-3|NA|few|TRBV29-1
TGCAGCGTCAGGACTGCACCTAGCACAGATACGCAGTATTTT
CSVRTAPSTDTQYF
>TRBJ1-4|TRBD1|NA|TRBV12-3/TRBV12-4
TGTGCCAGCGGACAGGATGAAAAACTGTTTTTT
CASGQDEKLFF
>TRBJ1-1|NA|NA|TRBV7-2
TGTGCCAGCAGCTTAGCGCAAAGGGGGAAAGCTTTCTTT
CASSLAQRGKAFF
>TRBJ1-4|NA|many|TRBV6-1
TGTGCCAGCAGTCGGGATCGGGGGCATGAAAAACTGTTTTTT
CASSRDRGHEKLFF
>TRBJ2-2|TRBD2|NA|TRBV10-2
TGCGCCAGCAGTGAGAGGCGACTAGCGGACCCCGGGGAGCTGTTTTTT
CASSERRLADPGELFF
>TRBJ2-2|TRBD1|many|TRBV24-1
TGTGCCACCAGTGCCCCCCCGGGACAGGGACCTACCGGGGAGCTGTTTTTT
CATSAPPGQGPTGELFF
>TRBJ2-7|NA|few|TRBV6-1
TGTGCCAGCATATCGGGGCTCTCCTACGAGCAGTACTTC
CASISGLSYEQYF
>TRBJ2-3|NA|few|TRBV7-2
TGTGCCAGCAGCCGTGAGGGGGGGAGTGGAAATACGCAGTATTTT
CASSREGGSGNTQYF
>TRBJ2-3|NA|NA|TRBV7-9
TGTGCCAGCAGCCTCACTAGCAAAGATACGCAGTATTTT
CASSLTSKDTQYF
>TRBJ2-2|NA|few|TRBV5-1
TGCGCCAGCAGTCCTTCGGGGACCCTCACCGGGGAGCTGTTTTTT
CASSPSGTLTGELFF
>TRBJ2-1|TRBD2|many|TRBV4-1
TGCGCCAGCAGCCTTCTAGCGGCAAATGAGCAGTTCTTC
CASSLLAANEQFF
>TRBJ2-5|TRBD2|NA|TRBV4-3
TGCGCCAGCAGCCAAGCCGTTCCGCTAGCGGGGGCCCAAGAGACCCAGTACTTC
CASSQAVPLAGAQETQYF
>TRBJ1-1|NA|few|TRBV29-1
TGCAGCGTGAGAGCAATACAGATGAACACTGAAGCTTTCTTT
CSVRAIQMNTEAFF
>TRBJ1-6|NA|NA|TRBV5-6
TGTGCCAGCAGCTTGGCCGTTTCCAGGGATTCACCCCTCCACTTT
CASSLAVSRDSPLHF
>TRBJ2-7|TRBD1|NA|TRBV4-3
TGCGCCAGCAGCCAAGAGGAGGGACAGGGCCACGAGCAGTACTTC
CASSQEEGQGHEQYF
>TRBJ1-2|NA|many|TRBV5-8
TGTGCCAGTACGCCGAGAAGATACAGGGAAGCTCCTAACTATGGCTACACCTTC
CASTPRRYREAPNYGYTF
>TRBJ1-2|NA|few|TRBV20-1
TGCAGTGCTAGAGATCTAGTCTATGGCTACACCTTC
CSARDLVYGYTF
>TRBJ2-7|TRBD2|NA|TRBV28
TGTGCCAGCAGTACCGATTCGAGGGAGGGCTCCTACGAGCAGTACTTC
CASSTDSREGSYEQYF
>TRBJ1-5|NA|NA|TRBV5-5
TGTGCCAGCAGCCCAGGGGCAAGTAATCAGCCCCAGCATTTT
CASSPGASNQPQHF
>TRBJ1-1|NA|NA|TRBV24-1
TGTGCCACCAGTGATTCCGGGACTTTGGAACCTGAAGCTTTCTTT
CATSDSGTLEPEAFF
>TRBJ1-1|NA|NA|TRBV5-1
TGCGCCAGCAGGTATGGGGGAGAGAACACTGAAGCTTTCTTT
CASRYGGENTEAFF